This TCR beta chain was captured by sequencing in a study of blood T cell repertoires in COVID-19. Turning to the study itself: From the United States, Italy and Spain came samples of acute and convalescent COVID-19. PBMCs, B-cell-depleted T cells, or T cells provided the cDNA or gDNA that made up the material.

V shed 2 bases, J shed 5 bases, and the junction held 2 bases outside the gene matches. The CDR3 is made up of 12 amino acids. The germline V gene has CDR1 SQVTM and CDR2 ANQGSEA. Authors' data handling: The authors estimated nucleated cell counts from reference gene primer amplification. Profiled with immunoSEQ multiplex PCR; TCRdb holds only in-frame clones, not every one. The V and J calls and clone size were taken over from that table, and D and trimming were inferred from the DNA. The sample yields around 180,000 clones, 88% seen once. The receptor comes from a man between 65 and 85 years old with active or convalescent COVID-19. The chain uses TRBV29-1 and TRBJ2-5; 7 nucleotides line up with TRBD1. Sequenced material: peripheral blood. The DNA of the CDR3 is TGCAGCGTTGAAAGGGGGCTGGAGACCCAGTACTTC. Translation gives CSVERGLETQYF.